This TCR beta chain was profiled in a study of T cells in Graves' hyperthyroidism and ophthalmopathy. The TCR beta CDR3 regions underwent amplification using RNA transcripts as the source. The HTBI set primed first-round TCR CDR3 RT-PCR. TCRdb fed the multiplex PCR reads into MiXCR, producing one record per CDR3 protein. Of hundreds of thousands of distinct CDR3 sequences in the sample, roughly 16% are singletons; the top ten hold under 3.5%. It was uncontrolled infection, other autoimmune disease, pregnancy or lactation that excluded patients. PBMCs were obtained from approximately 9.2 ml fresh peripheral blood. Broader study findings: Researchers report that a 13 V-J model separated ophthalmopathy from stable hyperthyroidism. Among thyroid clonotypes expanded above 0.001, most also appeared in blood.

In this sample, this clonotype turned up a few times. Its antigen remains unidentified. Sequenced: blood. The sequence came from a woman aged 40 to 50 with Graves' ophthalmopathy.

CDR3 amino acids: CASSPETGGAYEQYF. In DNA, the CDR3 is TGTGCCAGCAGCCCAGAGACAGGGGGCGCCTACGAGCAGTACTTC. The chain has TRBV4-2 and TRBJ2-7, with 10 positions matching TRBD1. The ends lost 4 bases at V and 2 bases at J; junction bases unmatched: 5. CDR3 length: 15 amino acids. CDR1 and CDR2 from the germline V gene are LGHNA and YNFKEQ.